Shown below are 3 T cell receptor beta chains from a single sample sequenced in a study of blood T cell repertoires in COVID-19. Clones were read by immunoSEQ multiplex PCR, and TCRdb kept only the in-frame ones, dropping some. The top ten clones hold 2.5% to 4% of a sample with around 150,000 clones, approximately 86% of them seen once. Input material: peripheral blood. The receptors here all came from a man between 70 and 80 years old with acute or convalescent COVID-19.

J is TRBJ2-3 and V is TRBV7-9; D might be TRBD1 (8 bases). The germline V gene encodes CDR1 SEHNR and CDR2 FQNEAQ (reference sequence). The CDR3 is 16 amino acids. The germline V and J ends were trimmed by 4 bases and 0 bases, with 14 bases remaining between them. The CDR3 nucleotides read TGTGCCAGCAGCTACAGGGGGGGCTCAAGCACAGATACGCAGTATTTT. Protein sequence: CASSYRGGSSTDTQYF.

The rearrangement uses TRBV11-2 and TRBJ2-7, with TRBD1 as a possible D gene (6 bases). Trimming stripped 5 bases from V and 3 bases from J, with 17 bases between. Germline lookup yields CDR1 SGHAT and CDR2 FQNNGV. CDR3 length equals 15 residues. CDR3 amino acids: CASSQMGRGIYEQYF. The CDR3 DNA reads as TGTGCCAGCAGCCAAATGGGCAGGGGAATCTACGAGCAGTACTTC. The full variable domain, with the rest looked up from reference TRBV11-2 and TRBJ2-7, is EAGVAQSPRYKIIEKRQSVAFWCNPISGHATLYWYQQILGQGPKLLIQFQNNGVVDDSQLPKDRFSAERLKGVDSTLKIQPAKLEDSAVYLCASSQMGRGIYEQYFGPGTRLTVT.

The chain employs TRBV28 and TRBJ1-2, with 12 positions matching TRBD1. Germline V CDR1 and CDR2: MDHEN, SYDVKM. With V trimmed by 8 bases and J by 9 bases, 13 bases remained unmatched. This CDR3 spans 15 amino acids. CDR3 sequence (DNA): TGTGCCAGCTCAGCGCCGGGACAGGGGGCGTTACGCTACACCTTC. Translating it yields CASSAPGQGALRYTF.